These 6 T cell receptor beta chains originate from one sample sequenced in a study of blood T cell repertoires in COVID-19. Data came from immunoSEQ multiplex PCR; TCRdb stores just in-frame clones and leaves some out. The repertoire holds around 240,000 clones, with around 84% as singletons. Sequencing was done on a sample of peripheral blood. The receptor set was obtained from a man in his forties with acute or convalescent COVID-19.

The CDR3 is CASSLGGLSTDTQYF. The CDR3 DNA is TGTGCCAGCAGCTTGGGCGGACTTTCCACAGATACGCAGTATTTT. The chain is built from TRBV5-6 and TRBJ2-3, with D perhaps matching TRBD2 (5 bases). CDR1 is SGHDT and CDR2 is YYEEEE in the germline V gene. The V gene lost 0 bases and the J gene lost 2 bases, with 10 bases spanning the gap. The CDR3 totals 15 residues.

This chain links TRBV27 with TRBJ2-1; possible D gene TRBD2, 5 bases. Per the germline V gene, CDR1 is MNHEY and CDR2 is SMNVEV (reference sequence). CDR3 length: 15 residues. The V end was cut by 2 bases, the J end by 7 bases, with 15 bases between. CDR3 loop: CASSLEGRNGNEQFF. CDR3 sequence (DNA): TGTGCCAGCAGTTTAGAGGGCAGAAATGGAAATGAGCAGTTCTTC.

V gene TRBV3-1 (or the pseudogene TRBV3-2) combines with J gene TRBJ1-1, with D perhaps matching TRBD1 (6 bases). Trimming cost V 4 bases and J 4 bases, with 13 bases left between them. In germline, CDR1 is LGHDT, CDR2 YNNKEL (reference sequence). This CDR3 contains 14 residues. The CDR3 sequence is CASSRLVRGTEAFF. CDR3 sequence (DNA): TGTGCCAGCAGCCGTCTGGTCAGGGGCACTGAAGCTTTCTTT.

The chain combines TRBV6-5 with TRBJ1-2; TRBD1 agrees at 10 bases. Germline V gives CDR1 MNHEY, CDR2 SVGAGI. With 7 bases clipped from V and 4 bases from J, the junction kept 3 bases outside the gene matches. CDR3 length equals 13 residues. CDR3: CASMGQGIYGYTF. The CDR3 DNA follows: TGTGCCAGCATGGGACAGGGGATCTATGGCTACACCTTC.

J is TRBJ1-1 and V is TRBV18; D is unclear. The length of the CDR3 is 13 residues. The germline V gene has CDR1 KGHSH and CDR2 LQKENI. V lost 7 bases and J 1 base, leaving 10 bases between the germline ends. CDR3 sequence: CASLADPNTEAFF. The CDR3 nucleotides are TGTGCCAGCTTGGCAGATCCGAACACTGAAGCTTTCTTT.

The CDR3 DNA is TGTGCCAGCAGCTTTAGGTCAGGGCATGGCTACACCTTC. Translation: CASSFRSGHGYTF. The genes are TRBV3-1 (or the pseudogene TRBV3-2) and TRBJ1-2; possible D gene TRBD1, 5 bases. Trimming cost V 5 bases and J 6 bases, with 13 bases left between them. Germline V gene lookup returns CDR1 LGHDT and CDR2 YNNKEL (reference sequence). This CDR3 region has 13 residues.